A single T cell receptor (beta chain) is shown here with its context. Antigen: not known. These data belong to a study of PD-1 blockade in classical Hodgkin lymphoma. Turning to the study itself: Administration of nivolumab to patients was at 3 mg/kg intravenously every 2 weeks. General study points: The study found complete responders had baseline diversity similar to newly diagnosed patients. Nivolumab starters within 1 year of ASCT were excluded. CD8+ TCR diversity did not rise significantly by C4D1, unlike CD4+.

TCRdb's table, derived via immunoSEQ multiplex PCR, lists solely in-frame clones and lacks some. Of almost 20,000 clones listed, around four fifths are singletons. V lost 1 base to trimming and J lost 7 bases; unmatched junction nucleotides: 9. Germline loops: CDR1 LNHDA, CDR2 SQIVND (reference sequence). The CDR3 has 15 residues. This sample's time point: cycle 4 day 1 (C4D1), after 6 weeks of nivolumab. There was relapse after autologous stem cell transplantation in every patient, and there was variation in brentuximab vedotin exposure. It was by magnetic negative selection that CD8+ T cells were isolated from thawed PBMCs.

This rearrangement joins TRBV19 to TRBJ1-2; 7 bases agree with TRBD1. Sequencing was performed on CD8+ T cells from blood, taken before the fourth cycle of nivolumab. The TCR originated in a human donor with classical Hodgkin lymphoma. Here the CDR3 reads CASSIGQQGFGGYTF. CDR3 DNA: TGTGCCAGTAGTATAGGTCAACAGGGGTTCGGTGGCTACACCTTC. Full variable domain (missing parts from reference TRBV19 and TRBJ1-2): DGGITQSPKYLFRKEGQNVTLSCEQNLNHDAMYWYRQDPGQGLRLIYYSQIVNDFQKGDIAEGYSVSREKKESFPLTVTSAQKNPTAFYLCASSIGQQGFGGYTFGSGTRLTVV.